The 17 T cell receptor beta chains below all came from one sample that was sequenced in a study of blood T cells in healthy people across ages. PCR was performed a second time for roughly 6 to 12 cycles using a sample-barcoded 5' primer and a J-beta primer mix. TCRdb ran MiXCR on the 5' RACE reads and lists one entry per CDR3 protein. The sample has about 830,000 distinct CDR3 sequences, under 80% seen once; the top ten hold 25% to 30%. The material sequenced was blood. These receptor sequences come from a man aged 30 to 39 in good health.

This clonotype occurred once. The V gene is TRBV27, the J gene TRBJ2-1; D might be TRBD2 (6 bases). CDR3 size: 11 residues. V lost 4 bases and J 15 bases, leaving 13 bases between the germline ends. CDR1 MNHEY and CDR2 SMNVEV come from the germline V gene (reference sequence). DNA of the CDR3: TGTGCCAGCAGTTCTAGACTAGAGTGGTTCTTC. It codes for CASSSRLEWFF.

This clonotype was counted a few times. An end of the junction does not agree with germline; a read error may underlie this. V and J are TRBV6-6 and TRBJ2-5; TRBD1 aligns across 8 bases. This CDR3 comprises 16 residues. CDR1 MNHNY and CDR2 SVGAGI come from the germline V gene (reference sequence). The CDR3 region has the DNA TGTGCCAGCAGTTACTCCGGACAGGGTCGTCAAGGGACCCAGTACTTC. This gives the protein CASSYSGQGRQGTQYF.

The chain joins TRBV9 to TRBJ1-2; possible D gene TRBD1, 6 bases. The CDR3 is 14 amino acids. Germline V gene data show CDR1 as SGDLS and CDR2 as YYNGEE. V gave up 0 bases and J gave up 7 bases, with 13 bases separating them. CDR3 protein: CASSVETRGGGYTF. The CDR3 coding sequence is TGTGCCAGCAGCGTAGAGACCAGGGGAGGTGGCTACACCTTC.

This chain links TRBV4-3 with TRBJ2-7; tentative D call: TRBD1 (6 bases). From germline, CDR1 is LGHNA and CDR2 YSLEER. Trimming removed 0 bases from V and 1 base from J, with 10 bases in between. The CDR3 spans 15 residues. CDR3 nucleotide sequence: TGCGCCAGCAGCCAAGACTTGGGACATTCCTACGAGCAGTACTTC. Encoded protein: CASSQDLGHSYEQYF.

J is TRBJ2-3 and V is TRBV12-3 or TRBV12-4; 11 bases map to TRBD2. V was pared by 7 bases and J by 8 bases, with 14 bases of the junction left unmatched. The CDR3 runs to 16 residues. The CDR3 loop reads CASNVGLADPQGTQYF. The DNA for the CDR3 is TGTGCCAGCAATGTGGGACTAGCGGACCCACAAGGTACGCAGTATTTT.

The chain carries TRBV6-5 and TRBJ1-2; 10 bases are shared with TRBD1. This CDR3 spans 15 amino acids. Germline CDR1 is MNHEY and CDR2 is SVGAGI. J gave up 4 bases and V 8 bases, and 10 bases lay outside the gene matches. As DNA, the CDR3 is TGTGCCAGCTGCAGAGGACAGGGGGTTAGCTATGGCTACACCTTC. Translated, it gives CASCRGQGVSYGYTF.

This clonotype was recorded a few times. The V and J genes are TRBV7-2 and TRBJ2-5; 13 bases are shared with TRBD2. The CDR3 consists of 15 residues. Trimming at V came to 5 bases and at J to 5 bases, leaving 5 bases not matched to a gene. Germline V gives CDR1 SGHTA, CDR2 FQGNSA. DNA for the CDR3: TGTGCCAGCAGCATGGGACTAGCGGGGCTGGAGACCCAGTACTTC. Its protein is CASSMGLAGLETQYF.

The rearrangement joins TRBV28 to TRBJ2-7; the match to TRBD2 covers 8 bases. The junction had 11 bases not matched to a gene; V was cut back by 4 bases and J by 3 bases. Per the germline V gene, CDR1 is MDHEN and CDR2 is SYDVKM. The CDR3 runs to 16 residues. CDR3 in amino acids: CASSSREVAGIYEQYF. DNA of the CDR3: TGTGCCAGCAGTTCCCGGGAGGTAGCGGGGATCTACGAGCAGTACTTC.

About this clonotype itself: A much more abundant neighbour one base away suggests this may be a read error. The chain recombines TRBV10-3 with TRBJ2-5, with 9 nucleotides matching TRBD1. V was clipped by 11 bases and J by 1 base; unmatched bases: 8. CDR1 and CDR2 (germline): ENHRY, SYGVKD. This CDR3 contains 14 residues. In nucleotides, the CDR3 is TGTGCCGCCGCGGGACAGGGAGGCCAAGAGACCCAGTACTTC. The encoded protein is CAAAGQGGQETQYF.

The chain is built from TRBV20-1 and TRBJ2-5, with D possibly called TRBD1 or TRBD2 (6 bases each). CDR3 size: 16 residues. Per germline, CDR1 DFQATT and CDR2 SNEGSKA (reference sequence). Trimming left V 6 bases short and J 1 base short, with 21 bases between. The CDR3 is CSAGPTGAYFQETQYF. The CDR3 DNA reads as TGCAGTGCAGGCCCGACGGGGGCCTACTTCCAAGAGACCCAGTACTTC.

CDR3 sequence (DNA): TGTGCCACCAGTGACCCCCGAGGGGGGGCAGCCAAAAACATTCAGTACTTC. Protein: CATSDPRGGAAKNIQYF. The rearrangement joins TRBV24-1 to TRBJ2-4; a weak D match, TRBD2 (7 bases). Germline lookup yields CDR1 KGHDR and CDR2 SFDVKD. Trimming cost V 4 bases and J 0 bases, with 15 bases left between them. The CDR3 is made up of 17 amino acids.

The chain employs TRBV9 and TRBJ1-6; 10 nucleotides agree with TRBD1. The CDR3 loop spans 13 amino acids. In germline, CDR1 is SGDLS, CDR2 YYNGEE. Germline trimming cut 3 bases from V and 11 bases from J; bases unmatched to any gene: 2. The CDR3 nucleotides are TGTGCCAGCAGCGGGACAGGGGGACCACCCCTCCACTTT. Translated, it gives CASSGTGGPPLHF.

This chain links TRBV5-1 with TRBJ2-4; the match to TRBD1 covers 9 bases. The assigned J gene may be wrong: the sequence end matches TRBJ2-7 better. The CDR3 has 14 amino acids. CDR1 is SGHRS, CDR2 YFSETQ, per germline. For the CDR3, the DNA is TGCGCCAGCGGGGCCGGGACAGGGACCCTCGAGCAGTACTTC. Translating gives CASGAGTGTLEQYF.

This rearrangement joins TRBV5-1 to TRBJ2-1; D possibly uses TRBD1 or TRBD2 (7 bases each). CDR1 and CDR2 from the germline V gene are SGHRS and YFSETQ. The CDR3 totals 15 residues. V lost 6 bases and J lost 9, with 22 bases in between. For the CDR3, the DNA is TGCGCCAGCACCCCGGCAGGGGGGGCAGTTCCTGAGCAGTTCTTC. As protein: CASTPAGGAVPEQFF.

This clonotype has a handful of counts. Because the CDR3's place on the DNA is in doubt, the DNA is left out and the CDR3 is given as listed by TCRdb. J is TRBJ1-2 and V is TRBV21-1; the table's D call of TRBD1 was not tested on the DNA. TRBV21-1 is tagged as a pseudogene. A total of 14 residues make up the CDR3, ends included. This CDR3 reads CASSFGQGATGYTF.

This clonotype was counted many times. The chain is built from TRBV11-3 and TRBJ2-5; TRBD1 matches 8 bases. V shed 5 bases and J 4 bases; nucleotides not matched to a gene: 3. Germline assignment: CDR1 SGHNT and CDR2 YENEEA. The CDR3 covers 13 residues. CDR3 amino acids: CASSPDRGETQYF. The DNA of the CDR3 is TGTGCCAGCAGCCCCGACAGGGGAGAGACCCAGTACTTC.

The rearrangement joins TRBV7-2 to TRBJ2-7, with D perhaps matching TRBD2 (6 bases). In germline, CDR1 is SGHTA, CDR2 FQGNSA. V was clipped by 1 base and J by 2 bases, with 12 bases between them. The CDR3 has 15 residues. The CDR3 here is CASSLGRGLAYEQYF. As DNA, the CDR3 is TGTGCCAGCAGCTTAGGGCGGGGCCTTGCCTACGAGCAGTACTTC.